These 32 T cell receptor beta chains came from one sample sequenced in a study of cytomegalovirus exposure and HLA in healthy donors. The PCR was carried out with 60 Vbeta primers and 13 Jbeta primers. The method was immunoSEQ multiplex PCR; TCRdb's version includes in-frame clones alone and lacks a portion of them. Its listing shows more than 95,000 clones. Input material: PBMCs. These receptors all stem from a man between 35 and 55 years old in good health and CMV-seronegative.

This chain links TRBV28 with TRBJ2-7; TRBD1 aligns across 7 bases. V lost 1 base, J lost 3 bases, and 3 bases stayed unmatched. Germline values: CDR1 MDHEN, CDR2 SYDVKM. The CDR3 length is 14 residues. CDR3 nucleotides: TGTGCCAGCAGTTTATCCAGGGGGATCTACGAGCAGTACTTC. Protein: CASSLSRGIYEQYF.

V is TRBV27 and J is TRBJ2-5; maybe TRBD2 (6 bases). The J call is uncertain, as TRBJ2-7 better fits the DNA end. CDR1 MNHEY and CDR2 SMNVEV come from the germline V gene (reference sequence). The length of the CDR3 is 15 residues. The DNA for the CDR3 is TGTGCCAGCAGTATTACCGGCACTAGCTTCAGCGAGCAGTACTTC. Residues: CASSITGTSFSEQYF.

V usage is TRBV5-1 and J usage is TRBJ1-1, with 8 bases lining up with TRBD1. CDR1 SGHRS and CDR2 YFSETQ come from the germline V gene. The CDR3 runs to 15 residues. Trimming at V came to 2 bases and at J to 1 base, leaving 4 bases not matched to a gene. The CDR3 nucleotides are TGCGCCAGCAGCTTCTCCGGGACAGGGAACACTGAAGCTTTCTTT. The encoded protein is CASSFSGTGNTEAFF.

J is TRBJ2-1 and V is TRBV19, with TRBD1 matching over 7 bases. Germline CDR1 is LNHDA and CDR2 is SQIVND (reference sequence). This CDR3 contains 13 residues. Trimming cost V 8 bases and J 7 bases; bases outside gene matches: 8. In DNA form, the CDR3 reads TGTGCCAGTCGGAAGGACAGGTGGAATGAGCAGTTCTTC. Translation gives CASRKDRWNEQFF.

This rearrangement joins TRBV5-5 to TRBJ2-2; 8 nucleotides agree with TRBD1. This CDR3 spans 15 amino acids. V lost 4 bases, J lost 7 bases, and 9 bases stayed unmatched. The germline V gene encodes CDR1 SGHKS and CDR2 YYEKEE (reference sequence). CDR3 sequence: CASSKTTGVGGELFF. DNA of the CDR3: TGTGCCAGCAGCAAAACGACAGGGGTTGGCGGGGAGCTGTTTTTT.

The chain has TRBV28 and TRBJ2-5; a weak D match, TRBD2 (6 bases). Deletions cut 5 bases from V and 11 bases from J, with 18 bases between. The CDR3 has 13 amino acids. Germline V gives CDR1 MDHEN, CDR2 SYDVKM. CDR3 residues: CASSPTTLREQYF. For the CDR3, the DNA is TGTGCCAGCAGTCCAACGACCCTACGGGAGCAGTACTTC.

J is TRBJ1-5 and V is TRBV28; possible D gene TRBD1, 6 bases. V was cut by 5 bases and J by 6 bases, with 14 bases left in between. This CDR3 has 14 residues. Germline V gene sequence: CDR1 MDHEN, CDR2 SYDVKM. The CDR3 protein is CASSLPTGFQPQHF. CDR3 bases: TGTGCCAGCAGTCTTCCTACAGGGTTTCAGCCCCAGCATTTT.

This chain connects TRBV30 to TRBJ2-1; TRBD1 matches at 7 bases. The CDR3 runs 13 residues. V shed 4 bases and J 4 bases; nucleotides not matched to a gene: 4. The germline V gene encodes CDR1 GTSNPN and CDR2 SVGIG (reference sequence). CDR3 sequence reads: CAWNSDRYNEQFF. For the CDR3, the DNA is TGTGCCTGGAACTCGGACAGGTACAATGAGCAGTTCTTC.

The gene calls are TRBV6-1 and TRBJ2-1, with 7 bases aligning to TRBD1. The V gene end was trimmed by 6 bases and the J gene end by 2 bases; junction bases not matched to a gene: 7. CDR3 length: 15 residues. CDR1 is MNHNS and CDR2 is SASEGT in the germline V gene. CDR3 bases: TGTGCCAGCAGGGAGACAGGGTTCACCTACAATGAGCAGTTCTTC. Residues: CASRETGFTYNEQFF.

The genes are TRBV12-2 and TRBJ1-2; the D segment call TRBD1 is taken from the table without a DNA check. TRBV12-2 is noted as a pseudogene. This CDR3 comprises 14 residues. In nucleotides, the CDR3 is TGTGCAAGTCGCTCGACAGGGTTCCCGGATGGCTACACCTTC. Its protein product is CASRSTGFPDGYTF.

V gene TRBV5-5 combines with J gene TRBJ2-5; 10 bases fit TRBD2. From germline, CDR1 is SGHKS and CDR2 YYEKEE (reference sequence). J was trimmed by 5 bases and V by 5 bases; bases with no gene match: 9. This CDR3 has 15 residues. CDR3 residues: CASSSLAGSGETQYF. As DNA, the CDR3 is TGTGCCAGCAGTTCACTAGCGGGGAGTGGCGAGACCCAGTACTTC.

The V call is TRBV6-7, the J call TRBJ2-2; TRBD2 is a possible D gene (5 bases). TRBV6-7 is recorded as an ORF, its role being uncertain. The CDR3 spans 15 residues. Trimming took off 8 bases at V and 2 bases at J, with 15 bases between the two ends. The CDR3 region is CASPGRLLNTGELFF. The CDR3 region has the DNA TGTGCCAGCCCTGGTAGACTACTCAACACCGGGGAGCTGTTTTTT.

V gene TRBV28 combines with J gene TRBJ1-1; perhaps TRBD1 as D (5 bases). The CDR3 loop spans 15 amino acids. The V end lost 4 bases, the J end lost 0 bases, and 12 bases lay between the germline ends. Germline assignment: CDR1 MDHEN and CDR2 SYDVKM. The CDR3 coding sequence is TGTGCCAGCAGTTGGCCCGGGGGATTGAACACTGAAGCTTTCTTT. Encoded protein: CASSWPGGLNTEAFF.

The gene calls are TRBV5-1 and TRBJ1-2, with D maybe TRBD1 (6 bases). The CDR3 is 13 amino acids. Deletions cut 4 bases from V and 5 bases from J, with 12 bases between. The germline V gene encodes CDR1 SGHRS and CDR2 YFSETQ. The CDR3 is CASSTDRGYGYTF. CDR3 DNA sequence: TGCGCCAGCAGCACGGACAGAGGGTATGGCTACACCTTC.

The chain uses TRBV10-3 and TRBJ2-1; 9 bases align to TRBD2. J lost 2 bases, V lost 2 bases, and 4 bases had no gene match. The CDR3 length is 16 residues. Germline assignment: CDR1 ENHRY and CDR2 SYGVKD. The CDR3 coding sequence is TGTGCCATCAGTGAGACAGCGGGGGGAACCTACAATGAGCAGTTCTTC. Its protein product is CAISETAGGTYNEQFF.

The J gene is TRBJ1-2, the V gene TRBV30; TRBD1 might be the D (6 bases). This CDR3 region has 10 residues. The V gene lost 4 bases and the J gene lost 6 bases, with 6 bases spanning the gap. Germline V CDR1 and CDR2: GTSNPN, SVGIG (reference sequence). DNA for the CDR3: TGTGCCTGGACAGGGGATGGCTACACCTTC. This gives the protein CAWTGDGYTF.

This sequence joins TRBV19 and TRBJ2-1; weak D call: TRBD2 (5 bases). The CDR3 sequence is 12 residues long. Germline lookup yields CDR1 LNHDA and CDR2 SQIVND (reference sequence). The V end was cut by 5 bases, the J end by 7 bases, with 9 bases between. For the CDR3, the DNA is TGTGCCAGTAGTGGGCCGGGGAATGAGCAGTTCTTC. Protein sequence: CASSGPGNEQFF. The variable domain in full, with the rest retrieved from reference TRBV19 and TRBJ2-1, is DGGITQSPKYLFRKEGQNVTLSCEQNLNHDAMYWYRQDPGQGLRLIYYSQIVNDFQKGDIAEGYSVSREKKESFPLTVTSAQKNPTAFYLCASSGPGNEQFFGPGTRLTVL.

V is TRBV7-2 and J is TRBJ1-3, with D uncertain. The CDR3 spans 14 residues. V was trimmed by 5 bases and J by 6 bases, leaving 14 bases between them. From germline, CDR1 is SGHTA and CDR2 FQGNSA. The CDR3: CASSLVRFENTIYF. For the CDR3, the DNA is TGTGCCAGCAGCCTAGTTCGGTTCGAAAACACCATATATTTT.

The V gene is TRBV2, the J gene TRBJ1-2, with D maybe TRBD1 (5 bases). Germline V gene data show CDR1 as SNHLY and CDR2 as FYNNEI. Trimming left V 2 bases short and J 1 base short, with 11 bases between. This CDR3 has 15 amino acids. CDR3 bases: TGTGCCAGCAGTGAAAGACAGACGCTTAACTATGGCTACACCTTC. Amino acids: CASSERQTLNYGYTF.

The rearrangement uses TRBV6-1 and TRBJ2-3; 10 bases align to TRBD2. Germline V gene sequence: CDR1 MNHNS, CDR2 SASEGT. V lost 1 base to trimming and J lost 2 bases; unmatched junction nucleotides: 9. The CDR3 is made up of 18 amino acids. CDR3 protein: CASSEEVAGGLFTDTQYF. Here the CDR3 DNA reads TGTGCCAGCAGTGAAGAGGTAGCGGGGGGATTGTTCACAGATACGCAGTATTTT.

As to this clone: Additional DNA sequences in this sample encode the identical CDR3. This rearrangement joins TRBV11-2 to TRBJ2-5; tentatively, D is TRBD1 (6 bases). Looked up from germline, CDR1 is SGHAT and CDR2 is FQNNGV. V gave up 3 bases and J gave up 4 bases, with 6 bases separating them. The CDR3 contains 12 residues. The CDR3 protein is CASSLDRETQYF. CDR3 nucleotide sequence: TGTGCCAGCAGCTTGGACAGAGAGACCCAGTACTTC.

This chain joins TRBV29-1 and TRBJ2-7, with D perhaps given as TRBD1 or TRBD2 (6 bases each). The CDR3 is 13 residues long. Germline CDR1 SQVTM, CDR2 ANQGSEA. V lost 6 bases and J lost 4, with 16 bases in between. The CDR3 bases are TGCAGCGTAGAACAGGGAGGAGAATACGAGCAGTACTTC. It yields the protein CSVEQGGEYEQYF.

The rearrangement links TRBV6-1 to TRBJ1-2; D gene uncertain. The CDR3 consists of 12 residues. Trimming left V 0 bases short and J 5 bases short, with 4 bases between. Germline loops: CDR1 MNHNS, CDR2 SASEGT. The CDR3 reads CASSEALYGYTF. CDR3 DNA: TGTGCCAGCAGTGAAGCCCTGTATGGCTACACCTTC.

DNA for the CDR3: TGCGCCAGCAGTGCCAGCGGAGAGACCCAGTACTTC. This codes for CASSASGETQYF. V and J are TRBV10-1 and TRBJ2-5; the D gene is possibly TRBD2 (5 bases). V was shortened by 4 bases and J by 4 bases, with 7 bases between the two germline ends. The CDR3 has 12 residues. Per germline, CDR1 WNHNN and CDR2 SYGVQD (reference sequence).

V and J are TRBV14 and TRBJ1-2; D gene uncertain. The CDR3 contains 13 residues. The germline CDR1 and CDR2 sequences are SGHDN and FVKESK. The V end was cut by 2 bases, the J end by 4 bases, with 8 bases between. This CDR3 reads CASSQWFSYGYTF. For the CDR3, the DNA is TGTGCCAGCAGCCAATGGTTTAGCTATGGCTACACCTTC.

V is TRBV5-1 and J is TRBJ2-7, with 8 bases that match TRBD1. Germline CDR1 and CDR2: SGHRS and YFSETQ. The CDR3 totals 14 residues. Trimming cost V 4 bases and J 4 bases; bases outside gene matches: 7. The CDR3: CASSLLQGAYEQYF. The CDR3 DNA reads as TGCGCCAGCAGCCTCCTGCAGGGGGCTTACGAGCAGTACTTC.

The chain uses TRBV29-1 and TRBJ2-7; 7 bases align to TRBD1. The CDR3 runs 12 residues. Germline CDR1 SQVTM, CDR2 ANQGSEA. V lost 6 bases and J lost 2; bases outside the gene matches: 4. The CDR3 region is CSVSGQPYEQYF. In DNA, the CDR3 is TGCAGCGTATCGGGACAGCCCTACGAGCAGTACTTC.

The V gene is TRBV28, the J gene TRBJ2-7; D is unclear. The V end lost 10 bases, the J end lost 7 bases, and 11 bases lay between the germline ends. Germline CDR1 reads MDHEN; CDR2 reads SYDVKM. The CDR3 loop spans 10 amino acids. The CDR3 reads CATGLREQYF. The CDR3 DNA reads as TGTGCCACGGGTCTTCGAGAGCAGTACTTC.

The V gene is TRBV2, the J gene TRBJ2-1; D might be TRBD2 (5 bases). Trimming shortened V by 1 base and J by 0 bases, and 10 bases separated the two germline ends. The germline CDR1 and CDR2 sequences are SNHLY and FYNNEI. The CDR3 spans 16 residues. The CDR3 sequence: CASSEGLLVSYNEQFF. In DNA, the CDR3 is TGTGCCAGCAGTGAAGGACTACTCGTCTCCTACAATGAGCAGTTCTTC.

The CDR3 DNA is TGTGCCAGCTCACCACCCTTCACTGAAGCTTTCTTT. Its protein product is CASSPPFTEAFF. The chain couples TRBV18 to TRBJ1-1, with D uncertain. This CDR3 is 12 amino acids long. The germline gives CDR1 KGHSH, CDR2 LQKENI. The V and J ends lost 0 bases and 4 bases respectively, with 3 bases between them.

This sequence joins TRBV9 and TRBJ2-7, with TRBD2 identical over 8 bases. Germline trimming cut 2 bases from V and 2 bases from J; bases unmatched to any gene: 3. The CDR3 has 14 residues. Per the germline V gene, CDR1 is SGDLS and CDR2 is YYNGEE. The CDR3 region has the DNA TGTGCCAGCAGCGTTGGGACTAGACCCTACGAGCAGTACTTC. This translates into CASSVGTRPYEQYF.

The V call is TRBV7-6, the J call TRBJ1-5, with D maybe TRBD1 (5 bases). CDR1 SGHVS and CDR2 FNYEAQ come from the germline V gene. Trimming cost V 2 bases and J 1 base, with 12 bases left between them. The CDR3 has 16 amino acids. In nucleotides, the CDR3 is TGTGCCAGCAGCTTAAACTCGGACATGAGCAATCAGCCCCAGCATTTT. It yields the protein CASSLNSDMSNQPQHF.